The 5 T cell receptor beta chains given below trace back to one sample, sequenced in a study of PD-1 blockade in classical Hodgkin lymphoma. The patients all showed relapse after autologous stem cell transplantation, while their brentuximab vedotin exposure varied. Repertoires were generated with immunoSEQ multiplex PCR, while TCRdb's copy carries only in-frame clones and drops some. Among around 41,000 clones listed, approximately 70% were seen once. The sample here was peripheral blood mononuclear cells (PBMCs), taken before the second cycle of nivolumab. These TCRs come from a human donor with classical Hodgkin lymphoma.

This clone has only a few counts. The rearrangement uses TRBV6-1 and TRBJ1-1; D remains ambiguous. Germline V gene data show CDR1 as MNHNS and CDR2 as SASEGT. Trimming cost V 6 bases and J 1 base, with 9 bases left between them. CDR3 size: 13 residues. The CDR3 DNA reads as TGTGCCAGCAGGGACCGGAGGAACACTGAAGCTTTCTTT. Translating it yields CASRDRRNTEAFF.

The V and J genes are TRBV25-1 and TRBJ1-2; 11 positions match TRBD1. The CDR3 consists of 15 residues. V shed 5 bases, J shed 4 bases, and the junction held 6 bases outside the gene matches. Germline V gives CDR1 MGHDK, CDR2 SYGVNS. The CDR3 is CASSPPDRGPYGYTF. CDR3 in DNA: TGTGCCAGCAGTCCCCCGGACAGGGGGCCCTATGGCTACACCTTC.

This clone has ten or more counts. CDR3 in amino acids: CASSLGLTGEAFF. CDR3 bases: TGTGCCAGCAGCTTAGGTCTGACAGGGGAAGCTTTCTTT. This rearrangement joins TRBV7-9 to TRBJ1-1; TRBD1 aligns across 7 bases. V lost 1 base, J lost 8 bases, and 4 bases stayed unmatched. The CDR3 loop spans 13 amino acids. Germline V gene lookup returns CDR1 SEHNR and CDR2 FQNEAQ (reference sequence).

The V and J genes are TRBV28 and TRBJ1-4; D not resolved. V lost 5 bases to trimming and J lost 4 bases, with 14 bases between them. This CDR3 is 15 amino acids long. Germline values: CDR1 MDHEN, CDR2 SYDVKM. The CDR3, as DNA: TGTGCCAGCAGTACTAGGACCGATCTTAATGAAAAACTGTTTTTT. Its protein is CASSTRTDLNEKLFF.

The chain carries TRBV6-1 and TRBJ1-1; D gene unclear. The V gene lost 1 base and the J gene lost 11 bases, with 2 bases spanning the gap. The CDR3 is 9 residues long. CDR1 and CDR2 from the germline V gene are MNHNS and SASEGT. The CDR3 DNA follows: TGTGCCAGCAGTGAAGGGGCTTTCTTT. As protein: CASSEGAFF.